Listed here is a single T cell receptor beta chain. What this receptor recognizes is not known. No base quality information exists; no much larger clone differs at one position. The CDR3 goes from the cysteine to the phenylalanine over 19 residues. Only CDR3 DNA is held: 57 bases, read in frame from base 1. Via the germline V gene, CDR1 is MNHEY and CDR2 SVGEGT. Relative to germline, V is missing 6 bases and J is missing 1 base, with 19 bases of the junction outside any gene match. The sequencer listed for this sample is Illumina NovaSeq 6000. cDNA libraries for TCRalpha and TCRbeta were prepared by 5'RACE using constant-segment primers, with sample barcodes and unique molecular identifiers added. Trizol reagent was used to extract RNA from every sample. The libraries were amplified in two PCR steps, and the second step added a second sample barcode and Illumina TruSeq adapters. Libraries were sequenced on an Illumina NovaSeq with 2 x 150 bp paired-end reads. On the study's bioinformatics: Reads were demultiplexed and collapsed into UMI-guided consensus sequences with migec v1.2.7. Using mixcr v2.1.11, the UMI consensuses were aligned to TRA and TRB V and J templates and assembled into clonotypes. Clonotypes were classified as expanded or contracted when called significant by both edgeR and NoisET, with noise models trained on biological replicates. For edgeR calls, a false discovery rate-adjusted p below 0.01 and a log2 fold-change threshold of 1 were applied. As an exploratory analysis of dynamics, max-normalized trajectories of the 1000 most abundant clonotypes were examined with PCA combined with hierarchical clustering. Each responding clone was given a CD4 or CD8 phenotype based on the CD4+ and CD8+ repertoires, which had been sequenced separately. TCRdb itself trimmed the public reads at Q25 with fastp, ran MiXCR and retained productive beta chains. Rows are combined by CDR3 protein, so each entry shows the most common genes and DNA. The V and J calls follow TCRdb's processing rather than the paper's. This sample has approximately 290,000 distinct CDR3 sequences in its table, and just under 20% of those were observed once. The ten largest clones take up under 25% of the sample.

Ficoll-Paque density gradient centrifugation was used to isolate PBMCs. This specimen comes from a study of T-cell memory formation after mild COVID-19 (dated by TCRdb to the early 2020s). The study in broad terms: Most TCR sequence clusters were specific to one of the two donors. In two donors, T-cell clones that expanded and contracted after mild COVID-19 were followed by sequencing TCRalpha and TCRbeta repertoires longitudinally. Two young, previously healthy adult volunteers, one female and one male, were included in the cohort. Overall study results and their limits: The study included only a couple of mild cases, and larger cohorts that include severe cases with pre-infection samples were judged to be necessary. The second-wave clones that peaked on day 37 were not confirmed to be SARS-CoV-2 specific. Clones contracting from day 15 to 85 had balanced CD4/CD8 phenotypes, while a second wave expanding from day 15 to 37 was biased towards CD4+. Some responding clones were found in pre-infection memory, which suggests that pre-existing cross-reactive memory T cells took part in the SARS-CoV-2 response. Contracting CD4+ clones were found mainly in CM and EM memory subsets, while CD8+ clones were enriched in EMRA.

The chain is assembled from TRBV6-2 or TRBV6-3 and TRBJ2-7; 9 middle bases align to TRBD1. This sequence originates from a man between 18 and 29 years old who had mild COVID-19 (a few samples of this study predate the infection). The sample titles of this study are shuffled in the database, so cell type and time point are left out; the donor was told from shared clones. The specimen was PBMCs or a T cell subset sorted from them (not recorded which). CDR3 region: CASSTPLQGAHLSSYEQYF. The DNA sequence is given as TGTGCCAGCAGCACCCCGCTACAGGGGGCCCATTTGTCGTCCTACGAGCAGTACTTC.